One sample yielded the 23 T cell receptor beta chains listed below, sequenced in a study of T cell repertoires in cytomegalovirus infection. These TCRs' antigens remain unknown. TCRdb independently ran MiXCR on the reads; one entry per CDR3 protein. The data show fewer than 200,000 distinct CDR3 sequences, about 20% seen once. Source: CD8+ T cells from cultured PBMCs, taken from culture after CMV antigen stimulation. The receptors shown here come from a human donor in good health (CMV status not recorded). Some clones in this sample may be carry-over from other donors' samples.

This chain joins TRBV12-3 or TRBV12-4 and TRBJ1-2; D is undetermined. This CDR3 contains 13 residues. Trimming took 4 bases from V and 3 from J, leaving 9 bases between them. For the CDR3, the DNA is TGTGCCAGCAGTTCCTCAGGTTACTATGGCTACACCTTC. Protein: CASSSSGYYGYTF.

V is TRBV6-1 and J is TRBJ1-1, with D possibly matching TRBD1 (5 bases). Germline CDR1 reads MNHNS; CDR2 reads SASEGT. The CDR3 covers 15 residues. V dropped 6 bases and J dropped 1 base, with 15 bases sitting between them. The CDR3 is CASSPFGGSNTEAFF. CDR3 DNA: TGTGCCAGCAGCCCCTTCGGGGGTTCGAACACTGAAGCTTTCTTT.

Ten or more counts support this clonotype. The rearrangement joins TRBV7-8 to TRBJ1-4; D unresolved. V shed 7 bases and J shed 6 bases, with 12 bases lying between them. This CDR3 has 13 amino acids. CDR1 SGHVS and CDR2 FQNEAQ come from the germline V gene. The CDR3 loop is CASINPEDEKLFF. In nucleotides, the CDR3 is TGTGCCAGCATCAACCCGGAGGATGAAAAACTGTTTTTT.

V usage is TRBV20-1 and J usage is TRBJ2-5, with D possibly TRBD2 on 5 matching bases. The CDR3 loop spans 13 amino acids. Trimming took 5 bases from V and 5 from J, leaving 15 bases between them. The germline CDR1 and CDR2 sequences are DFQATT and SNEGSKA (reference sequence). In nucleotides, the CDR3 is TGCAGTGCTCACGGCGACACGGGGGAGACCCAGTACTTC. This encodes CSAHGDTGETQYF.

The chain employs TRBV9 and TRBJ2-5; the D is unclear. The CDR3 is 14 amino acids. V dropped 0 bases and J dropped 7 bases, with 13 bases sitting between them. The V gene's germline CDR1 is SGDLS and CDR2 YYNGEE. The CDR3 DNA is TGTGCCAGCAGCGTAGAAGTCCAGCGTGGGACCCAGTACTTC. Protein: CASSVEVQRGTQYF.

This chain uses TRBV7-3 with TRBJ2-1; 11 bases map to TRBD2. The CDR3 consists of 16 residues. The germline gives CDR1 SGHTA, CDR2 FQGTGA. V shed 4 bases, J shed 5 bases, and the junction held 7 bases outside the gene matches. DNA of the CDR3: TGTGCCAGCAGCTCCAGACTAGCGGGGCCCGACAATGAGCAGTTCTTC. This gives the protein CASSSRLAGPDNEQFF.

In this sample, this clonotype turned up a few times. The V call is TRBV19, the J call TRBJ1-2, with D possibly being TRBD1 (6 bases). The CDR3 has 14 residues. Trimming left V 4 bases short and J 4 bases short, with 13 bases between. Germline V lookup: CDR1 LNHDA, CDR2 SQIVND (reference sequence). The CDR3: CASSTDEGGYGYTF. CDR3 DNA: TGTGCCAGTAGTACCGACGAAGGGGGCTATGGCTACACCTTC.

This clonotype was detected only a few times. The J gene is TRBJ2-1, the V gene TRBV12-3 or TRBV12-4; 7 bases are shared with TRBD2. The junction had 12 bases not matched to a gene; V was cut back by 6 bases and J by 7 bases. The CDR3 loop spans 15 amino acids. CDR3 DNA sequence: TGTGCCAGCAGACCCGACAAGGGGAGGGAGAATGAGCAGTTCTTC. It encodes CASRPDKGRENEQFF.

This clonotype turned up a few times. The chain couples TRBV7-6 to TRBJ1-1, with a possible D match to TRBD1 (6 bases). Germline V gene lookup returns CDR1 SGHVS and CDR2 FNYEAQ. CDR3 length equals 12 residues. V shed 11 bases and J shed 1 base, with 11 bases lying between them. The CDR3, as DNA: TGTGCCTCCCAGGGGCAGAACACTGAAGCTTTCTTT. Amino acids: CASQGQNTEAFF.

The rearrangement uses TRBV7-2 and TRBJ2-7, with D tentatively TRBD1 (5 bases). The germline V gene encodes CDR1 SGHTA and CDR2 FQGNSA. The CDR3 has 15 amino acids. V lost 4 bases, J lost 1 base, and 14 bases lay in between. The CDR3: CASSSLTVQSYEQYF. Here the CDR3 DNA reads TGTGCCAGCAGCTCCTTGACAGTCCAATCCTACGAGCAGTACTTC. Combining the CDR3 with reference TRBV7-2 and TRBJ2-7 gives the whole variable domain GAGVSQSPSNKVTEKGKDVELRCDPISGHTALYWYRQSLGQGLEFLIYFQGNSAPDKSGLPSDRFSAERTGGSVSTLTIQRTQQEDSAVYLCASSSLTVQSYEQYFGPGTRLTVT.

V gene TRBV7-8 combines with J gene TRBJ1-1; TRBD1 agrees at 7 bases. CDR1 is SGHVS and CDR2 is FQNEAQ in the germline V gene. Unmatched junction bases numbered 6, after V lost 5 bases and J lost 0 bases. The CDR3 sequence is 15 residues long. CDR3 in DNA: TGTGCCAGCAGCGGGGGACAGACGATGAACACTGAAGCTTTCTTT. Its translation is CASSGGQTMNTEAFF.

In this sample, this clonotype turned up many times. The chain combines TRBV7-2 with TRBJ2-4; perhaps TRBD1 as D (7 bases). CDR1 is SGHTA, CDR2 FQGNSA, per germline. V lost 3 bases to trimming and J lost 3 bases, with 18 bases between them. The CDR3 covers 17 residues. The CDR3 region is CASSFPSDREDKNIQYF. The CDR3 DNA follows: TGTGCCAGCAGCTTCCCCTCAGACAGGGAGGACAAAAACATTCAGTACTTC. Complete variable domain (other parts from reference TRBV7-2 and TRBJ2-4): GAGVSQSPSNKVTEKGKDVELRCDPISGHTALYWYRQSLGQGLEFLIYFQGNSAPDKSGLPSDRFSAERTGGSVSTLTIQRTQQEDSAVYLCASSFPSDREDKNIQYFGAGTRLSVL.

The rearrangement links TRBV12-3 or TRBV12-4 to TRBJ1-1, with D perhaps matching TRBD1 (5 bases). This CDR3 comprises 13 residues. The germline V and J ends were trimmed by 6 bases and 0 bases, with 8 bases remaining between them. The CDR3 DNA is TGTGCCAGCAGGGCGACAGTGAACACTGAAGCTTTCTTT. Translation gives CASRATVNTEAFF.

This chain links TRBV19 with TRBJ2-1, with a possible D match to TRBD2 (7 bases). V shed 6 bases and J shed 0 bases, with 15 bases lying between them. The CDR3 contains 16 residues. CDR1 is LNHDA and CDR2 is SQIVND in the germline V gene (reference sequence). CDR3 region: CASRGRGPSSYNEQFF. In DNA form, the CDR3 reads TGTGCCAGTAGGGGGCGGGGGCCAAGCTCCTACAATGAGCAGTTCTTC.

This clonotype was detected only a few times. J is TRBJ1-5 and V is TRBV12-3 or TRBV12-4; 12 bases are a match to TRBD1. The CDR3 loop spans 14 amino acids. The ends lost 6 bases at V and 6 bases at J; junction bases unmatched: 3. For the CDR3, the DNA is TGTGCCAGCAGGGGGACAGGGGGCACTCAGCCCCAGCATTTT. Encoded protein: CASRGTGGTQPQHF.

This clonotype was counted between two and nine times. The rearrangement joins TRBV6-5 to TRBJ1-1; D call uncertain. CDR3 size: 15 residues. Per germline, CDR1 MNHEY and CDR2 SVGAGI. Trimming stripped 2 bases from V and 0 bases from J, with 10 bases between. The CDR3 DNA reads TGTGCCAGCAGTTACGAGGGCAGAGTGAACACTGAAGCTTTCTTT. Protein: CASSYEGRVNTEAFF.

The chain couples TRBV12-3 or TRBV12-4 to TRBJ1-2; tentatively, D is TRBD1 (6 bases). The CDR3 loop spans 13 amino acids. The germline V and J ends were trimmed by 8 bases and 2 bases, with 12 bases remaining between them. The CDR3 sequence: CASGQGPNYGYTF. The CDR3 nucleotides are TGTGCCAGCGGTCAGGGGCCCAACTATGGCTACACCTTC.

This clonotype was observed a few times. The rearrangement joins TRBV27 to TRBJ2-4; TRBD1 might be the D (6 bases). The CDR3 consists of 14 residues. The V gene lost 10 bases and the J gene lost 9 bases, with 22 bases spanning the gap. Per germline, CDR1 MNHEY and CDR2 SMNVEV (reference sequence). The CDR3 coding sequence is TGTGCCACATCCAAGGATGGACAGACGTCCATTCAGTACTTC. It specifies CATSKDGQTSIQYF.

The chain recombines TRBV4-2 with TRBJ2-7; D gene uncertain. Per germline, CDR1 LGHNA and CDR2 YNFKEQ. The CDR3 runs 13 residues. V gave up 1 base and J gave up 0 bases, with 4 bases separating them. The CDR3 is CASSQVPSYEQYF. CDR3 nucleotide sequence: TGTGCCAGCAGCCAAGTACCCTCCTACGAGCAGTACTTC.

The V gene is TRBV7-2, the J gene TRBJ2-1; TRBD2 matches at 11 bases. From germline, CDR1 is SGHTA and CDR2 FQGNSA. Trimming removed 1 base from V and 15 bases from J; junction bases left unmatched: 11. The length of the CDR3 is 15 residues. The DNA of the CDR3 is TGTGCCAGCAGCTTAGGTGAGACTAGCGGGGCCCAGAGGTTCTTC. It codes for CASSLGETSGAQRFF.

This sequence joins TRBV7-2 and TRBJ2-3; TRBD2 matches 8 bases. The germline CDR1 and CDR2 sequences are SGHTA and FQGNSA. The trim removed 1 base at V and 5 bases at J, leaving 8 bases unmatched. The CDR3 spans 16 residues. The CDR3 region is CASSLVSTSVVDTQYF. CDR3 in DNA: TGTGCCAGCAGCTTAGTGTCGACTAGCGTTGTAGATACGCAGTATTTT.

The chain is built from TRBV28 and TRBJ2-2, with D possibly being TRBD2 (6 bases). Trimming took off 4 bases at V and 7 bases at J, with 19 bases between the two ends. Germline-derived CDR1 and CDR2 are MDHEN and SYDVKM. The CDR3 runs to 16 residues. The CDR3, as DNA: TGTGCCAGCAGTTGGGGGGACTCAACGAGAGACGGGGAGCTGTTTTTT. Translating it yields CASSWGDSTRDGELFF.

V and J are TRBV7-2 and TRBJ2-3, with D possibly matching TRBD1 (6 bases). From germline, CDR1 is SGHTA and CDR2 FQGNSA. Trimming took 5 bases from V and 2 from J, leaving 14 bases between them. The length of the CDR3 is 15 residues. As DNA, the CDR3 is TGTGCCAGCAGCCATTCACAGGGTCCCACAGATACGCAGTATTTT. Translation: CASSHSQGPTDTQYF.